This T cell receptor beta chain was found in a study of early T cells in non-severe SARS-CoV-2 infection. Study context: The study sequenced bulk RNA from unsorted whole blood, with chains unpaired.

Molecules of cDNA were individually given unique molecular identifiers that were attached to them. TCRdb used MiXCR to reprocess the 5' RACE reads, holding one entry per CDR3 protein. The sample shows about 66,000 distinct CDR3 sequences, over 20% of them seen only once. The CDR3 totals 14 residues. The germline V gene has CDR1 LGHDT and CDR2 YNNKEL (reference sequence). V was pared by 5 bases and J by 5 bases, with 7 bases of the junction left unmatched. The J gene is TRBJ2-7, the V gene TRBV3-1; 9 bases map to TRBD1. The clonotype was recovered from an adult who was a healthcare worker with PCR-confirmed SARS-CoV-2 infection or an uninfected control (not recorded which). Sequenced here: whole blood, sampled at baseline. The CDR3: CASSTDRGVDEQYF. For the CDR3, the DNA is TGTGCCAGCAGCACGGACAGGGGTGTAGACGAGCAGTACTTC.